The 24 T cell receptor beta chains listed next were all sequenced from one sample in a study of T cell responses to AZD1222 COVID-19 vaccine. Data came from immunoSEQ multiplex PCR; TCRdb stores just in-frame clones and leaves some out. The sample lists 55,000 to 70,000 clones, roughly 90% occurring once. The sample was peripheral blood, taken on day 0 of AZD1222 vaccination. The receptors stem from an adult in good health.

V usage is TRBV28 and J usage is TRBJ1-1; 8 bases are shared with TRBD1. CDR3 length equals 16 residues. The germline V gene has CDR1 MDHEN and CDR2 SYDVKM. Trimming at V came to 6 bases and at J to 5 bases, leaving 14 bases not matched to a gene. CDR3 region: CASSRGQGLGLTEAFF. The DNA for the CDR3 is TGTGCCAGCAGCCGAGGACAGGGCCTGGGGCTGACTGAAGCTTTCTTT.

The rearrangement links TRBV7-8 to TRBJ1-5, with 10 bases that match TRBD1. V trimming: 9 bases; J trimming: 7 bases; junction bases outside the gene matches: 6. CDR3 length: 13 residues. Germline CDR1 and CDR2: SGHVS and FQNEAQ. This CDR3 reads CASRQGASQPQHF. The CDR3 DNA reads TGTGCCAGTAGACAGGGGGCAAGCCAGCCCCAGCATTTT.

V is TRBV14 and J is TRBJ1-4; possible D gene TRBD1, 6 bases. The CDR3 is made up of 12 amino acids. The germline V gene encodes CDR1 SGHDN and CDR2 FVKESK. Trimming removed 2 bases from V and 10 bases from J, with 8 bases in between. The CDR3 reads CASSQTGLKLFF. CDR3 in DNA: TGTGCCAGCAGCCAAACAGGGTTAAAACTGTTTTTT.

The V gene is TRBV11-2, the J gene TRBJ2-7; 8 bases are shared with TRBD2. Trimming cost V 4 bases and J 1 base; bases outside gene matches: 6. The CDR3 runs to 15 residues. In germline, CDR1 is SGHAT, CDR2 FQNNGV. DNA of the CDR3: TGTGCCAGCAGCTCGCAGGGACTAGTGTCCTACGAGCAGTACTTC. Amino acids: CASSSQGLVSYEQYF.

The chain joins TRBV7-5 to TRBJ2-5; the D call in the table, TRBD1, was not verified against the DNA. TRBV7-5 counts as a pseudogene. The CDR3 is 16 amino acids. Here the CDR3 reads CVRSMGQVLHEETQYF. The CDR3 DNA sequence: TGTGTCAGAAGCATGGGACAGGTGCTACATGAGGAGACCCAGTACTTC.

This CDR3 is CASKTSGRGNEQFF. The CDR3 DNA reads as TGTGCCAGTAAGACTAGCGGGAGGGGGAATGAGCAGTTCTTC. V and J are TRBV19 and TRBJ2-1; 14 bases are a match to TRBD2. CDR3 size: 14 residues. Germline CDR1 and CDR2: LNHDA and SQIVND (reference sequence). Unmatched junction bases numbered 3, after V lost 7 bases and J lost 7 bases.

The genes are TRBV27 and TRBJ2-7; D possibly corresponds to TRBD1 (6 bases). There are 12 residues in the CDR3. V shed 9 bases and J shed 6 bases, with 15 bases lying between them. CDR1 and CDR2 from the germline V gene are MNHEY and SMNVEV (reference sequence). The CDR3, as DNA: TGTGCCAGGGAAAAACAGGGAGTCGAGCAGTACTTC. Translated: CAREKQGVEQYF.

This rearrangement joins TRBV13 to TRBJ2-7, with 10 positions matching TRBD2. V dropped 5 bases and J dropped 7; count of bases not matched to a gene: 11. The length of the CDR3 is 15 residues. CDR1 PRHDT and CDR2 FYEKMQ come from the germline V gene (reference sequence). The CDR3 here is CASSTRLAGSQEQYF. The CDR3 DNA follows: TGTGCCAGCAGCACAAGACTAGCGGGCTCTCAGGAGCAGTACTTC.

This clone is a singleton in its sample. The genes are TRBV5-1 and TRBJ2-1; TRBD1 might be the D (5 bases). The ends were cut back, 0 bases at V and 9 bases at J, with 19 bases in the middle. The CDR3 sequence is 16 residues long. CDR1 is SGHRS and CDR2 is YFSETQ in the germline V gene. The CDR3, as DNA: TGCGCCAGCAGCTTGGTCGATTCCCTTTGGCAGGGTGAGCAGTTCTTC. Its protein is CASSLVDSLWQGEQFF. Supplemented by reference TRBV5-1 and TRBJ2-1, the full variable domain reads KAGVTQTPRYLIKTRGQQVTLSCSPISGHRSVSWYQQTPGQGLQFLFEYFSETQRNKGNFPGRFSGRQFSNSRSEMNVSTLELGDSALYLCASSLVDSLWQGEQFFGPGTRLTVL.

The chain couples TRBV5-4 to TRBJ1-3; D ambiguous. Per germline, CDR1 SGHNT and CDR2 YYREEE (reference sequence). Trimming took off 2 bases at V and 3 bases at J, with 6 bases between the two ends. CDR3 size: 13 residues. This chain's CDR3 is CASSFGNGNTIYF. As DNA, the CDR3 is TGTGCCAGCAGCTTCGGGAATGGAAACACCATATATTTT.

By its share, this clone is medium-sized. This chain links TRBV6-1 with TRBJ2-1; 8 bases align to TRBD2. The V segment lost 2 bases and the J segment 0 bases; nucleotides outside the gene matches: 0. CDR3 length: 15 residues. Germline values: CDR1 MNHNS, CDR2 SASEGT. The CDR3 protein is CASSELAGSYNEQFF. CDR3 nucleotides: TGTGCCAGCAGTGAACTAGCGGGCTCCTACAATGAGCAGTTCTTC.

This clone was found once. The rearrangement uses TRBV28 and TRBJ2-1, with D possibly matching TRBD2 (6 bases). V lost 7 bases and J 15 bases, leaving 25 bases between the germline ends. CDR1 is MDHEN, CDR2 SYDVKM, per germline. There are 14 residues in the CDR3. CDR3 protein: CASTPFGEVQLPFF. In nucleotides, the CDR3 is TGTGCCAGCACCCCATTCGGGGAGGTCCAACTCCCGTTCTTC.

This clone showed up just once. The V call is TRBV28, the J call TRBJ2-7, with a possible D match to TRBD1 (7 bases). The CDR3 consists of 13 residues. The V end lost 6 bases, the J end lost 6 bases, and 15 bases lay between the germline ends. Germline V lookup: CDR1 MDHEN, CDR2 SYDVKM. The CDR3 reads CASRYQGGGEQYF. CDR3 nucleotide sequence: TGTGCCAGCAGATATCAGGGGGGAGGCGAGCAGTACTTC.

V usage is TRBV6-5 and J usage is TRBJ2-1, with TRBD2 matching over 9 bases. Germline CDR1 is MNHEY and CDR2 is SVGAGI. The V and J ends lost 4 bases and 7 bases, in that order; junction bases with no gene match: 5. This CDR3 has 14 amino acids. CDR3 DNA: TGTGCCAGCAGTTTAGCGGGAGTGTGGAATGAGCAGTTCTTC. It specifies CASSLAGVWNEQFF.

The CDR3 reads CASSSRNQPQHF. The CDR3 DNA reads TGTGCCAGCAGTTCACGGAATCAGCCCCAGCATTTT. This sequence joins TRBV28 and TRBJ1-5, with no clear D. Trimming cost V 4 bases and J 4 bases, with 5 bases left between them. Germline V lookup: CDR1 MDHEN, CDR2 SYDVKM. The CDR3 consists of 12 residues.

This clone was detected only a few times. V gene TRBV4-1 combines with J gene TRBJ1-2; D possibly corresponds to TRBD1 (5 bases). CDR1 is MGHRA, CDR2 YSYEKL, per germline. The V and J ends lost 0 bases and 8 bases respectively, with 10 bases between them. This CDR3 comprises 13 residues. CDR3: CASSQETGQGYTF. In nucleotides, the CDR3 is TGCGCCAGCAGCCAAGAAACGGGGCAAGGCTACACCTTC.

V gene TRBV19 combines with J gene TRBJ1-5; TRBD1 aligns across 11 bases. CDR1 is LNHDA, CDR2 SQIVND, per germline (reference sequence). Losses at the gene ends were 5 bases for V and 7 bases for J; bases not matched to a gene: 7. This CDR3 comprises 15 residues. CDR3 nucleotides: TGTGCCAGTAGTCCACAGGACAGGGGGCAACAGCCCCAGCATTTT. Translation: CASSPQDRGQQPQHF.

For this clone: One junction end does not reproduce the germline sequence, and a read error may be involved. V is TRBV6-6 and J is TRBJ2-7, with 8 bases identical to TRBD1. This CDR3 region has 15 residues. Germline CDR1 MNHNY, CDR2 SVGAGI (reference sequence). As DNA, the CDR3 is TGTGCCAGCAGTTACTCCCCGGACAGGGCCTCCTCGGGCGACTTC. Encoded protein: CASSYSPDRASSGDF.

This chain connects TRBV6-2 or TRBV6-3 to TRBJ2-7; the D is unclear. Per the germline V gene, CDR1 is MNHEY and CDR2 is SVGEGT. V shed 4 bases and J shed 0 bases, with 7 bases lying between them. The CDR3 length is 13 residues. CDR3 sequence (DNA): TGTGCCAGCAGTTGGGGTCCCTCCTACGAGCAGTACTTC. It is translated as CASSWGPSYEQYF.

This rearrangement joins TRBV5-4 to TRBJ1-1; D is undetermined. Per germline, CDR1 SGHNT and CDR2 YYREEE (reference sequence). CDR3 length: 14 amino acids. V was pared by 1 base and J by 1 base, with 8 bases between. CDR3 loop: CASSLRSPNTEAFF. In DNA form, the CDR3 reads TGTGCCAGCAGCTTGAGAAGCCCGAACACTGAAGCTTTCTTT.

Worth noting for this clone: Sequence at one end of the junction differs from germline and may be a read error. The V gene is TRBV7-9, the J gene TRBJ2-7, with TRBD1 identical over 8 bases. CDR1 and CDR2 (germline): SEHNR, FQNEAQ (reference sequence). The CDR3 extends over 11 amino acids. The DNA for the CDR3 is TGTGCCAGTAGCCGGTCGACAGGGGTCGACTTC. As protein: CASSRSTGVDF.

This clone has a handful of counts. The V call is TRBV7-2, the J call TRBJ2-4, with 8 bases lining up with TRBD2. This CDR3 contains 17 residues. The J segment lost 4 bases and the V segment lost 3 bases, leaving 11 bases of the junction unmatched. Germline V CDR1 and CDR2: SGHTA, FQGNSA. In DNA form, the CDR3 reads TGTGCCAGCAGCTTCGGTCTGGGACTAGGAGAAAAAAACATTCAGTACTTC. As protein: CASSFGLGLGEKNIQYF.

V is TRBV6-6 and J is TRBJ2-6; maybe TRBD2 (6 bases). The CDR3 covers 19 residues. V was clipped by 5 bases and J by 0 bases, with 20 bases between them. The germline V gene encodes CDR1 MNHNY and CDR2 SVGAGI (reference sequence). The DNA for the CDR3 is TGTGCCAGCAGTCCTAGCCGGGACTCCCTCCTCTCTGGGGCCAACGTCCTGACTTTC. Its protein is CASSPSRDSLLSGANVLTF.

The J gene is TRBJ1-1, the V gene TRBV11-2; D is ambiguous. Looked up from germline, CDR1 is SGHAT and CDR2 is FQNNGV. CDR3 size: 12 residues. The V end lost 3 bases, the J end lost 8 bases, and 10 bases lay between the germline ends. DNA of the CDR3: TGTGCCAGCAGCTTTACGGGTCAAGAAGCTTTCTTT. Translation: CASSFTGQEAFF.